The next 18 T cell receptor beta chains were all read from a single sample in a study of cytomegalovirus exposure and HLA in healthy donors. The protocol was immunoSEQ multiplex PCR, while the TCRdb copy is restricted to in-frame clones and leaves out a portion. The repertoire holds around 70,000 clones, with about 95% as singletons. The sequencing sample was made of PBMCs. The receptors derive from a man younger than 35 in good health and CMV-seronegative.

V gene TRBV4-2 combines with J gene TRBJ2-3, with 8 bases aligning to TRBD2. Germline-derived CDR1 and CDR2 are LGHNA and YNFKEQ. V dropped 0 bases and J dropped 2; count of bases not matched to a gene: 19. CDR3 length: 21 amino acids. CDR3 in DNA: TGTGCCAGCAGCCAAGATCTTGGCGGGGGGCCAATTACCCGCCCCACAGATACGCAGTATTTT. This codes for CASSQDLGGGPITRPTDTQYF.

V gene TRBV10-3 combines with J gene TRBJ2-5, with D unclear. The CDR3 runs to 15 residues. From germline, CDR1 is ENHRY and CDR2 SYGVKD. V gave up 7 bases and J gave up 8 bases, with 23 bases separating them. CDR3 nucleotide sequence: TGTGCCATCAACCCACGCCCAGACATGTTGGAAACCCAGTACTTC. Translation: CAINPRPDMLETQYF.

The CDR3 region is CAWSVPGRGGETQYF. CDR3 DNA: TGTGCCTGGAGTGTACCGGGGCGGGGTGGAGAGACCCAGTACTTC. The chain couples TRBV30 to TRBJ2-5; a weak D match, TRBD2 (6 bases). CDR1 GTSNPN and CDR2 SVGIG come from the germline V gene (reference sequence). Trimming removed 0 bases at V and 4 bases at J, with 15 bases between. The length of the CDR3 is 15 residues.

The chain uses TRBV10-3 and TRBJ2-1, with 7 nucleotides matching TRBD1. V lost 10 bases, J lost 6 bases, and 12 bases stayed unmatched. Germline V gives CDR1 ENHRY, CDR2 SYGVKD. CDR3 size: 14 residues. CDR3 protein: CATRVAGTANEQFF. The CDR3 DNA reads TGTGCCACCAGGGTCGCCGGGACAGCCAATGAGCAGTTCTTC.

The V call is TRBV19, the J call TRBJ2-1; D call uncertain. Deletions cut 7 bases from V and 0 bases from J, with 16 bases between. The CDR3 is 16 residues long. CDR1 is LNHDA, CDR2 SQIVND, per germline (reference sequence). The CDR3 sequence: CASTFRQRISYNEQFF. The CDR3 region has the DNA TGTGCCAGTACGTTCCGTCAGAGGATCTCCTACAATGAGCAGTTCTTC. Using reference TRBV19 and TRBJ2-1 for the parts outside the CDR3, the full variable domain is DGGITQSPKYLFRKEGQNVTLSCEQNLNHDAMYWYRQDPGQGLRLIYYSQIVNDFQKGDIAEGYSVSREKKESFPLTVTSAQKNPTAFYLCASTFRQRISYNEQFFGPGTRLTVL.

V gene TRBV6-1 combines with J gene TRBJ1-4, with TRBD1 matching over 7 bases. The CDR3 sequence is 16 residues long. With 4 bases clipped from V and 8 bases from J, the junction kept 13 bases outside the gene matches. The germline CDR1 and CDR2 sequences are MNHNS and SASEGT. The DNA of the CDR3 is TGTGCCAGCAGTGGTCCGTGGGGACAGCCTCGGGAAAAACTGTTTTTT. Translating gives CASSGPWGQPREKLFF.

This chain links TRBV7-8 with TRBJ2-7; maybe TRBD1 (5 bases). The CDR3 sequence is 14 residues long. Germline V gene lookup returns CDR1 SGHVS and CDR2 FQNEAQ. Trimming removed 3 bases at V and 7 bases at J, with 16 bases between. The CDR3 DNA sequence: TGTGCCAGCAGCTTCGGCCACTGGAAGGGGGAGCAGTACTTC. Translated: CASSFGHWKGEQYF. Drawing the rest from reference TRBV7-8 and TRBJ2-7, the complete variable domain is GAGVSQSPRYKVAKRGQDVALRCDPISGHVSLFWYQQALGQGPEFLTYFQNEAQLDKSGLPSDRFFAERPEGSVSTLKIQRTQQEDSAVYLCASSFGHWKGEQYFGPGTRLTVT.

The chain's CDR3 is CASSRGGGPNTEAFF. CDR3 nucleotides: TGCGCCAGCAGCCGAGGAGGTGGGCCGAACACTGAAGCTTTCTTT. V gene TRBV4-1 combines with J gene TRBJ1-1; D unresolved. This CDR3 is built from 15 residues. Trimming pared 4 bases from V and 1 base from J, leaving 13 bases between. Germline loops: CDR1 MGHRA, CDR2 YSYEKL.

The chain's CDR3 is CASSGDRGPNYGYTF. For the CDR3, the DNA is TGTGCCAGCAGCGGCGACAGGGGCCCTAACTATGGCTACACCTTC. This chain links TRBV9 with TRBJ1-2; the match to TRBD1 covers 8 bases. V lost 3 bases to trimming and J lost 0 bases; unmatched junction nucleotides: 4. Germline loops: CDR1 SGDLS, CDR2 YYNGEE. This CDR3 spans 15 amino acids.

The J gene is TRBJ2-7, the V gene TRBV19; D remains unclear. This CDR3 has 14 amino acids. Germline lookup yields CDR1 LNHDA and CDR2 SQIVND (reference sequence). Trimming removed 3 bases from V and 0 bases from J, with 9 bases in between. The CDR3 reads CASSIQTHSYEQYF. The CDR3 nucleotides read TGTGCCAGTAGTATCCAGACACACTCCTACGAGCAGTACTTC.

The chain joins TRBV5-1 to TRBJ2-1; 7 bases agree with TRBD2. V trimming: 0 bases; J trimming: 5 bases; junction bases outside the gene matches: 2. CDR3 length: 14 amino acids. Germline V CDR1 and CDR2: SGHRS, YFSETQ. This chain's CDR3 is CASSLGLANNEQFF. For the CDR3, the DNA is TGCGCCAGCAGCTTGGGACTAGCCAACAATGAGCAGTTCTTC.

The CDR3 bases are TGCAGTGCTACAGGGGATACTGAAGCTTTCTTT. This encodes CSATGDTEAFF. The chain combines TRBV20-1 with TRBJ1-1, with TRBD1 as a possible D gene (6 bases). Germline V gene lookup returns CDR1 DFQATT and CDR2 SNEGSKA (reference sequence). The V and J ends lost 4 bases and 5 bases respectively, with 8 bases between them. The CDR3 is made up of 11 amino acids.

The V call is TRBV5-1, the J call TRBJ2-1; 9 bases align to TRBD1. This CDR3 is built from 16 residues. V was pared by 2 bases and J by 3 bases, with 6 bases of the junction left unmatched. Germline lookup yields CDR1 SGHRS and CDR2 YFSETQ. The CDR3 bases are TGCGCCAGCAGCTTACAACCGGGACAGGGCTACAATGAGCAGTTCTTC. Translating gives CASSLQPGQGYNEQFF.

The rearrangement joins TRBV5-1 to TRBJ1-2; TRBD1 is a possible D gene (5 bases). Germline CDR1 reads SGHRS; CDR2 reads YFSETQ. V lost 4 bases and J 3 bases, leaving 19 bases between the germline ends. This CDR3 comprises 16 residues. The CDR3: CASSHTTGPRDYGYTF. The CDR3 DNA follows: TGCGCCAGCAGCCATACTACAGGACCTCGGGACTATGGCTACACCTTC.

V is TRBV6-1 and J is TRBJ1-1, with D tentatively TRBD1 (6 bases). Trimming removed 7 bases from V and 0 bases from J, with 12 bases in between. Germline V gives CDR1 MNHNS, CDR2 SASEGT. This CDR3 is built from 14 residues. The DNA of the CDR3 is TGTGCCAGCAACCAATGGACAGTGAACACTGAAGCTTTCTTT. Protein: CASNQWTVNTEAFF.

The chain employs TRBV18 and TRBJ1-2; 7 nucleotides match TRBD1. The germline V gene has CDR1 KGHSH and CDR2 LQKENI. V lost 5 bases, J lost 3 bases, and 6 bases stayed unmatched. The CDR3 is 14 amino acids. The DNA for the CDR3 is TGTGCCAGCTCAGTAGACAGGGTTGACTATGGCTACACCTTC. It codes for CASSVDRVDYGYTF.

The chain links TRBV4-1 to TRBJ2-5; unclear D gene. The CDR3 has 14 residues. V lost 1 base to trimming and J lost 2 bases, with 8 bases between them. Germline V CDR1 and CDR2: MGHRA, YSYEKL. For the CDR3, the DNA is TGCGCCAGCAGCCAAGTAGATATTCAAGAGACCCAGTACTTC. Its protein is CASSQVDIQETQYF.

The chain uses TRBV6-1 and TRBJ1-5, with 8 nucleotides matching TRBD1. Losses at the gene ends were 7 bases for V and 6 bases for J; bases not matched to a gene: 8. Germline CDR1 is MNHNS and CDR2 is SASEGT. This CDR3 comprises 14 residues. CDR3 nucleotide sequence: TGTGCCAGCATTCCGGACAGGGTTGCTCAGCCCCAGCATTTT. It yields the protein CASIPDRVAQPQHF.